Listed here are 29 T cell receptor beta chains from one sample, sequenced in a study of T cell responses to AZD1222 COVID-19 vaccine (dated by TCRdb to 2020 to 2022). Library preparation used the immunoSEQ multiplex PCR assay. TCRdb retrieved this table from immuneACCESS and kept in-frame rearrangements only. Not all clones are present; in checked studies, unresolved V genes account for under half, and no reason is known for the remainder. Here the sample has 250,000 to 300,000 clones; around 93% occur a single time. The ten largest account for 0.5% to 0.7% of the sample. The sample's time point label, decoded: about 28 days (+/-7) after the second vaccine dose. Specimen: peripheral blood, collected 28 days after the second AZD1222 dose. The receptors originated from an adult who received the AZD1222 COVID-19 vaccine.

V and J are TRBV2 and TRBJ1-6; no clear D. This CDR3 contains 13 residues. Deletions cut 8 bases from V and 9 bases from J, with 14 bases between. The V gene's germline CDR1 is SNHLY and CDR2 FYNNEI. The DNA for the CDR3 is TGTGCCAGCGAGCCCTTTGTCGGTTCACCCCTCCACTTT. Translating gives CASEPFVGSPLHF.

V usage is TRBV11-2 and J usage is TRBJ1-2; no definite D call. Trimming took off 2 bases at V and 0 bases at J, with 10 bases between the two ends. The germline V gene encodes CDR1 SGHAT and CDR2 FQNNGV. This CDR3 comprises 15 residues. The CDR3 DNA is TGTGCCAGCAGCTTAAAGCCAGTAGCTAACTATGGCTACACCTTC. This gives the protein CASSLKPVANYGYTF.

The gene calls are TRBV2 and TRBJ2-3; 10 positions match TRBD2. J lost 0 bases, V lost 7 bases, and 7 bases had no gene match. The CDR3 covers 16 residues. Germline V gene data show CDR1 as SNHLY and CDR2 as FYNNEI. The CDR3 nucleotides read TGTGCCAGCACCACAGCGGGGGGGCTTAGCACAGATACGCAGTATTTT. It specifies CASTTAGGLSTDTQYF.

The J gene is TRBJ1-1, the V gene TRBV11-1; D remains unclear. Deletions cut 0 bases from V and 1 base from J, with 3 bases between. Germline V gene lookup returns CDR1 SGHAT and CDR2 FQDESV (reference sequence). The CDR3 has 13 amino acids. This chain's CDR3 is CASSLARNTEAFF. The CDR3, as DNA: TGTGCCAGCAGCTTAGCCAGGAACACTGAAGCTTTCTTT.

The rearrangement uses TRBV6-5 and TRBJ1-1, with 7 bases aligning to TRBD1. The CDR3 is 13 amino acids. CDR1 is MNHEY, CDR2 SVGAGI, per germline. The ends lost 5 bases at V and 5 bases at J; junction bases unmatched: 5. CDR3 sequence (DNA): TGTGCCAGCAGTCGGACAGGCCGAACTGAAGCTTTCTTT. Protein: CASSRTGRTEAFF.

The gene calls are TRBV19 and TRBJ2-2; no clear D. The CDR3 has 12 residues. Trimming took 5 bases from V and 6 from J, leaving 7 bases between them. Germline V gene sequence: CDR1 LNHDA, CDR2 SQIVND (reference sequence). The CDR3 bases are TGTGCCAGTAGTGGCATGGCCGGGGAGCTGTTTTTT. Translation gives CASSGMAGELFF.

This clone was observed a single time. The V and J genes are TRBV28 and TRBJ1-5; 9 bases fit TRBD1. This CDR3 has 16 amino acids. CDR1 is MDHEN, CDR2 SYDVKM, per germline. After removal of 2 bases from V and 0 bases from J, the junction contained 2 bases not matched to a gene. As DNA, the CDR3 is TGTGCCAGCAGTTTAGGGACAGGGATTAGCAATCAGCCCCAGCATTTT. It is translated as CASSLGTGISNQPQHF. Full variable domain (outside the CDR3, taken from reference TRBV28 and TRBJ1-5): DVKVTQSSRYLVKRTGEKVFLECVQDMDHENMFWYRQDPGLGLRLIYFSYDVKMKEKGDIPEGYSVSREKKERFSLILESASTNQTSMYLCASSLGTGISNQPQHFGDGTRLSIL.

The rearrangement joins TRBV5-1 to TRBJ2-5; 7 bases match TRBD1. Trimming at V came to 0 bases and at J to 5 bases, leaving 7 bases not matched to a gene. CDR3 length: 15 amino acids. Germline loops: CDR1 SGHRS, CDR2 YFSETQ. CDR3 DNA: TGCGCCAGCAGCTTGGGACAGGGCCCCCCTGAGACCCAGTACTTC. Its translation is CASSLGQGPPETQYF.

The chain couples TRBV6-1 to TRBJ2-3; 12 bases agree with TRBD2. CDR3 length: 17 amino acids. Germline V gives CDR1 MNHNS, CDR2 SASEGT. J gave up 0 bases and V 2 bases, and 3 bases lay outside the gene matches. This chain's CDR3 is CASSELAGGPSTDTQYF. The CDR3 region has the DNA TGTGCCAGCAGTGAACTAGCGGGGGGGCCTAGCACAGATACGCAGTATTTT.

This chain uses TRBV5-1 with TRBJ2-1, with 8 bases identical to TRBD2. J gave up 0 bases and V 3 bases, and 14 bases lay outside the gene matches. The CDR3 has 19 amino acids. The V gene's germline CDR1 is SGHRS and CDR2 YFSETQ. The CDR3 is CASSWATSASDLSYNEQFF. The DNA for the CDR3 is TGCGCCAGCAGCTGGGCGACTAGCGCGTCCGACCTCTCCTACAATGAGCAGTTCTTC.

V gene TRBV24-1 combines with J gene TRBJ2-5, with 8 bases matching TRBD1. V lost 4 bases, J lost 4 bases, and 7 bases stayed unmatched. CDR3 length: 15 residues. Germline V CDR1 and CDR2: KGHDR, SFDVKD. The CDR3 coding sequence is TGTGCCACCAGTGAGCCTCGTGGGACAGGAGAGACCCAGTACTTC. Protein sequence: CATSEPRGTGETQYF.

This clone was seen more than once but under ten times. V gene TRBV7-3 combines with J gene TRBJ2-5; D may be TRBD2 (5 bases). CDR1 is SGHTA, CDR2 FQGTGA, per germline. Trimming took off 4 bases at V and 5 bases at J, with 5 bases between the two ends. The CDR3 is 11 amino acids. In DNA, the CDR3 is TGTGCCAGCAGCTCGGGGGAGACCCAGTACTTC. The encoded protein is CASSSGETQYF.

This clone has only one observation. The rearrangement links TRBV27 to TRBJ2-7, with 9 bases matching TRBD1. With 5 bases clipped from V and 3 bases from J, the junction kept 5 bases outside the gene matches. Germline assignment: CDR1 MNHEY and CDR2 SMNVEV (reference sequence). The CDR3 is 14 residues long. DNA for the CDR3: TGTGCCAGCAGTCCCGGGACAGGGAACTACGAGCAGTACTTC. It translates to CASSPGTGNYEQYF.

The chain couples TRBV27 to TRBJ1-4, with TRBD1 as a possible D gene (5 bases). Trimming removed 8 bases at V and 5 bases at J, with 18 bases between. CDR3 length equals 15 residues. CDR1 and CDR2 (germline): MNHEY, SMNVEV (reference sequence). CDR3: CASGWPQGGNEKLFF. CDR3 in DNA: TGTGCCAGCGGATGGCCTCAGGGAGGGAATGAAAAACTGTTTTTT.

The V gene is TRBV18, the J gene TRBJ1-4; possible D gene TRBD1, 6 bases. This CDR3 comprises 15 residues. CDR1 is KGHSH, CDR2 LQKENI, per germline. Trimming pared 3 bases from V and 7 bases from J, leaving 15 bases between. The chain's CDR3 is CASSPPGVRSEKLFF. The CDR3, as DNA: TGTGCCAGCTCACCGCCAGGGGTACGGAGTGAAAAACTGTTTTTT. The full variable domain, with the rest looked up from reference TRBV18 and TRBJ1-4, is NAGVMQNPRHLVRRRGQEARLRCSPMKGHSHVYWYRQLPEEGLKFMVYLQKENIIDESGMPKERFSAEFPKEGPSILRIQQVVRGDSAAYFCASSPPGVRSEKLFFGSGTQLSVL.

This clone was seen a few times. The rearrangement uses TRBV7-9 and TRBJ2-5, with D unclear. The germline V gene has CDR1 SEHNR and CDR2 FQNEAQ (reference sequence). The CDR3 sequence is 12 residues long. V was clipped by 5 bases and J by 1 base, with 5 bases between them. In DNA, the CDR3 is TGTGCCAGCAGCCTCCTCCAAGAGACCCAGTACTTC. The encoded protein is CASSLLQETQYF.

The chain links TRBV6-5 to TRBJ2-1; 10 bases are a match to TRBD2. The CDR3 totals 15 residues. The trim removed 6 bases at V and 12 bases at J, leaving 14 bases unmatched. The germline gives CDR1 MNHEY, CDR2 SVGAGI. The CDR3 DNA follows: TGTGCCAGCAGCTACGGGGGGACTAGCGCCCAATGGCAGTTCTTC. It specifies CASSYGGTSAQWQFF.

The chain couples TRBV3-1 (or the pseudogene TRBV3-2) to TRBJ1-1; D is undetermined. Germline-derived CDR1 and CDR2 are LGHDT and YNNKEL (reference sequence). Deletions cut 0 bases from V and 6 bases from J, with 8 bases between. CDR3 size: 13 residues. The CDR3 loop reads CASSQDLVAEAFF. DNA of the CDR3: TGTGCCAGCAGCCAAGATTTGGTAGCTGAAGCTTTCTTT.

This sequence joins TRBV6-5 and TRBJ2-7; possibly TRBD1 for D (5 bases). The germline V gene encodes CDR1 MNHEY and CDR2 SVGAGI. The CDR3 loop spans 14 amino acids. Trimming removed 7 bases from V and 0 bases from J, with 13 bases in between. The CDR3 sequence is CASTRTSSSYEQYF. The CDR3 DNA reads TGTGCCAGCACTCGGACATCCAGCTCCTACGAGCAGTACTTC.

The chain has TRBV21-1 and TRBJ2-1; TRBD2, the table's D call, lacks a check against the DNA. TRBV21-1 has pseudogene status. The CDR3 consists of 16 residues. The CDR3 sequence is CASSGTAGGTYNEQFF. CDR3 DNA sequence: TGTGCCAGCAGCGGAACTGCGGGGGGGACATACAATGAGCAGTTCTTC.

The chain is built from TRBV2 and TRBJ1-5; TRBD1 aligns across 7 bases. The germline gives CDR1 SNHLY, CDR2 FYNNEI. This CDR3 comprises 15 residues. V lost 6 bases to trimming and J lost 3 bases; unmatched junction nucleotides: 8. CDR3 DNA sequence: TGTGCCAGCAGAGACCGGGACAGCTTCAATCAGCCCCAGCATTTT. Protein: CASRDRDSFNQPQHF.

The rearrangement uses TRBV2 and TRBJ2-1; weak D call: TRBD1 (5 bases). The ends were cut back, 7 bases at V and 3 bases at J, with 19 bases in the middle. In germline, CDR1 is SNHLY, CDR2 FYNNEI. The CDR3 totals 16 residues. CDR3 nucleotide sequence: TGTGCCAGCACTGACCCCCCGGACATCCGCTACAATGAGCAGTTCTTC. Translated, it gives CASTDPPDIRYNEQFF.

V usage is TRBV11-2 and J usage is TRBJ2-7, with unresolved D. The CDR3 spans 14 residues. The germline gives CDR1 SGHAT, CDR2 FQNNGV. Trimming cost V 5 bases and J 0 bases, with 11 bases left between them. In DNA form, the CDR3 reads TGTGCCAGCAGCCAACTGAGTATCTCCTACGAGCAGTACTTC. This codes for CASSQLSISYEQYF.

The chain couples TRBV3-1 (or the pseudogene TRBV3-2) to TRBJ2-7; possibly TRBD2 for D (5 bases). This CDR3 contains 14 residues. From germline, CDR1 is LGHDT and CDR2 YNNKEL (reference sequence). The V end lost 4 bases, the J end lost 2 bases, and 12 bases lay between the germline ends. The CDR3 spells CASSPGTRAYEQYF. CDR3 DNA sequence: TGTGCCAGCAGCCCGGGAACTCGGGCCTACGAGCAGTACTTC.

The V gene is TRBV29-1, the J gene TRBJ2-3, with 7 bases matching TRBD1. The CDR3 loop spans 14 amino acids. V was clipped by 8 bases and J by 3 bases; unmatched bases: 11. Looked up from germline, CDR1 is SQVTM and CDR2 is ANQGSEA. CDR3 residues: CSTKGAGKTDTQYF. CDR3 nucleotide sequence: TGCAGCACCAAGGGGGCAGGGAAGACAGATACGCAGTATTTT.

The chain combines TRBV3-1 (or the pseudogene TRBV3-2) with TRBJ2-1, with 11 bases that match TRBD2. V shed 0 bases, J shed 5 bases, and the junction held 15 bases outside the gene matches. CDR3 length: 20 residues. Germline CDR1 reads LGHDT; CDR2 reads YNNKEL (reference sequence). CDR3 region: CASSQDVASGRNFGDNEQFF. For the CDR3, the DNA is TGTGCCAGCAGCCAAGATGTAGCTAGCGGGAGGAATTTCGGGGACAATGAGCAGTTCTTC.

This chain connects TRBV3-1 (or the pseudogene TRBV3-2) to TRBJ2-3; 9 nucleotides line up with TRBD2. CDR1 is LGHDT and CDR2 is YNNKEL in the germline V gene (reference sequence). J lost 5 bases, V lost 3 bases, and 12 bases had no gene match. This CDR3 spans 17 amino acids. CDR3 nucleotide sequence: TGTGCCAGCAGCCAGATGAGAGTAGCGGGAGCGTTAGATACGCAGTATTTT. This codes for CASSQMRVAGALDTQYF.

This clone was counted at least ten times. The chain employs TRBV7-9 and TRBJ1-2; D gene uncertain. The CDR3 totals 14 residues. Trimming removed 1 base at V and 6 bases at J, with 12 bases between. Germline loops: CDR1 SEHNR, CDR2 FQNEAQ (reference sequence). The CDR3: CASSLVVGIDGYTF. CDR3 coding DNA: TGTGCCAGCAGCTTAGTTGTGGGTATCGATGGCTACACCTTC. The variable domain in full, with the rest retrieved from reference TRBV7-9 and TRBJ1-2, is DTGVSQNPRHKITKRGQNVTFRCDPISEHNRLYWYRQTLGQGPEFLTYFQNEAQLEKSRLLSDRFSAERPKGSFSTLEIQRTEQGDSAMYLCASSLVVGIDGYTFGSGTRLTVV.

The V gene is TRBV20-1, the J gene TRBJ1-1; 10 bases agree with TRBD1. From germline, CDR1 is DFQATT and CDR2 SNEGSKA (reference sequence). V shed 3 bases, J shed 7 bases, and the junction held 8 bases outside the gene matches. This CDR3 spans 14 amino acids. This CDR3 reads CSASRQGAQGEAFF. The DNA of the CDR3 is TGCAGTGCTAGTCGACAGGGGGCGCAGGGTGAAGCTTTCTTT.